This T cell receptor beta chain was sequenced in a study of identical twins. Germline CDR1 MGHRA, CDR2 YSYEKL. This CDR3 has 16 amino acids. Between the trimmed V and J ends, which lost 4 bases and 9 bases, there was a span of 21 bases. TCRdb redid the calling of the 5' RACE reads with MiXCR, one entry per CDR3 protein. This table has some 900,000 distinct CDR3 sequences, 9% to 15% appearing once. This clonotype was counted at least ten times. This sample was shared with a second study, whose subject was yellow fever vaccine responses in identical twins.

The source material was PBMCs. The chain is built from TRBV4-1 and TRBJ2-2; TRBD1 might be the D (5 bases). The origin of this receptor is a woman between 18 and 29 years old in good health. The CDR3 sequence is CASSPERGSAPWELFF. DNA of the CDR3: TGCGCCAGCAGCCCGGAAAGGGGCTCGGCACCTTGGGAGCTGTTTTTT.